One and the same sample provided the 31 T cell receptor beta chains below, sequenced in a study of cytomegalovirus exposure and HLA in healthy donors. PCR was performed using 60 Vbeta and 13 Jbeta primers. The method was immunoSEQ multiplex PCR; TCRdb's version includes in-frame clones alone and lacks a portion of them. The repertoire holds 150,000 to 200,000 clones, with around 80% as singletons. The sample comprised PBMCs. The receptors come from a woman between 40 and 55 years old in good health and CMV-seronegative.

Only one count was recorded for this clone. At one end the junction does not follow the germline gene, possibly because of a read error. V and J are TRBV27 and TRBJ2-2; TRBD2 aligns across 11 bases. The CDR3 sequence is 15 residues long. Looked up from germline, CDR1 is MNHEY and CDR2 is SMNVEV (reference sequence). CDR3 loop: CVSRLAGGNTGELFF. The CDR3 DNA follows: TGTGTCAGCAGGCTAGCGGGAGGGAACACCGGGGAGCTGTTTTTT.

The V and J genes are TRBV11-3 and TRBJ2-5; 7 bases line up with TRBD1. The germline gives CDR1 SGHNT, CDR2 YENEEA. Unmatched junction bases numbered 9, after V lost 5 bases and J lost 3 bases. The CDR3 covers 15 residues. The CDR3: CASSPRDSEKETQYF. The CDR3 bases are TGTGCCAGCAGCCCCCGGGACAGTGAAAAAGAGACCCAGTACTTC.

The chain employs TRBV4-3 and TRBJ1-2; D unresolved. CDR1 is LGHNA, CDR2 YSLEER, per germline. Trimming pared 2 bases from V and 2 bases from J, leaving 12 bases between. The CDR3 contains 15 residues. CDR3 loop: CASSQSKRQNYGYTF. Written as DNA, the CDR3 is TGCGCCAGCAGCCAATCTAAGAGACAAAACTATGGCTACACCTTC.

The rearrangement uses TRBV7-8 and TRBJ2-7; 11 bases are a match to TRBD2. The CDR3 sequence is 16 residues long. Germline trimming cut 3 bases from V and 1 base from J; bases unmatched to any gene: 5. Germline V gene data show CDR1 as SGHVS and CDR2 as FQNEAQ. Written as DNA, the CDR3 is TGTGCCAGCAGCTTCGCGGCTAGCGGGGGGTCCTACGAGCAGTACTTC. This sequence encodes CASSFAASGGSYEQYF.

The chain links TRBV2 to TRBJ2-5; a possible D gene is TRBD2 (5 bases). Germline V lookup: CDR1 SNHLY, CDR2 FYNNEI. The CDR3 is 14 residues long. V was shortened by 4 bases and J by 1 base, with 10 bases between the two germline ends. The DNA of the CDR3 is TGTGCCAGCAGTGCCGGGGTCTTCCAAGAGACCCAGTACTTC. Its protein product is CASSAGVFQETQYF.

The V call is TRBV11-1, the J call TRBJ2-1; D unresolved. The CDR3 spans 16 residues. CDR1 is SGHAT and CDR2 is FQDESV in the germline V gene (reference sequence). Trimming took off 2 bases at V and 0 bases at J, with 11 bases between the two ends. DNA of the CDR3: TGTGCCAGCAGCTTAAAGCGCGTAATCTCCTACAATGAGCAGTTCTTC. Translation gives CASSLKRVISYNEQFF.

This clone appeared a single time. V usage is TRBV7-8 and J usage is TRBJ1-2; 9 positions match TRBD1. The germline V gene has CDR1 SGHVS and CDR2 FQNEAQ. V trimming: 1 base; J trimming: 8 bases; junction bases outside the gene matches: 5. The CDR3 is made up of 14 amino acids. The CDR3 coding sequence is TGTGCCAGCAGCTTAGGGGACAGGGCAGGAGGCTACACCTTC. Translating it yields CASSLGDRAGGYTF.

This clone was observed many times. The V call is TRBV2, the J call TRBJ1-1, with D unclear. Trimming took off 5 bases at V and 8 bases at J, with 6 bases between the two ends. This CDR3 contains 10 residues. Germline V gene sequence: CDR1 SNHLY, CDR2 FYNNEI. The CDR3 DNA sequence: TGTGCCAGCAGTCGGAGGGAAGCTTTCTTT. Translated: CASSRREAFF.

The chain combines TRBV4-3 with TRBJ2-3; 12 nucleotides agree with TRBD2. The germline V gene encodes CDR1 LGHNA and CDR2 YSLEER. The length of the CDR3 is 19 residues. J gave up 4 bases and V 1 base, and 12 bases lay outside the gene matches. CDR3: CASSQAIRGLAGRADTQYF. CDR3 sequence (DNA): TGCGCCAGCAGCCAAGCCATCCGGGGACTAGCGGGTAGGGCAGATACGCAGTATTTT.

The count of this clone is one. The chain links TRBV5-4 to TRBJ2-2, with D perhaps TRBD1 (6 bases). Per germline, CDR1 SGHNT and CDR2 YYREEE (reference sequence). The V gene lost 2 bases and the J gene lost 5 bases, with 13 bases spanning the gap. The CDR3 runs 15 residues. The DNA of the CDR3 is TGTGCCAGCAGCTTACAGGGTATGAGGACCGGGGAGCTGTTTTTT. It yields the protein CASSLQGMRTGELFF.

This chain joins TRBV5-4 and TRBJ1-1, with D maybe TRBD1 (6 bases). The CDR3 loop spans 16 amino acids. The germline V and J ends were trimmed by 7 bases and 0 bases, with 19 bases remaining between them. Germline V lookup: CDR1 SGHNT, CDR2 YYREEE (reference sequence). For the CDR3, the DNA is TGTGCCAGCCACAGACAGGTTGCAAACATGAACACTGAAGCTTTCTTT. Amino acid sequence: CASHRQVANMNTEAFF.

The chain recombines TRBV9 with TRBJ2-2; TRBD1 is a possible D gene (7 bases). V lost 4 bases and J lost 4, with 14 bases in between. This CDR3 has 15 residues. Germline CDR1 SGDLS, CDR2 YYNGEE. CDR3 protein: CASSPNRGGTGELFF. CDR3 in DNA: TGTGCCAGCAGCCCGAACAGGGGAGGCACCGGGGAGCTGTTTTTT.

This clone was recorded a few times. Germline is not matched at one junction end, which may reflect a read error. The J gene is TRBJ2-2, the V gene TRBV7-9; 9 bases are shared with TRBD2. CDR3 length equals 15 residues. Germline V gene lookup returns CDR1 SEHNR and CDR2 FQNEAQ (reference sequence). CDR3 region: CSSSLLAGTSGELFF. CDR3 nucleotides: TGTTCCAGCAGCTTGCTAGCGGGAACGTCCGGGGAGCTGTTTTTT.

This chain uses TRBV6-5 with TRBJ2-5, with D perhaps TRBD2 (6 bases). The CDR3 covers 13 residues. V was shortened by 2 bases and J by 6 bases, with 10 bases between the two germline ends. In germline, CDR1 is MNHEY, CDR2 SVGAGI. DNA for the CDR3: TGTGCCAGCAGTTACGGGCGGGAAAAGACCCAGTACTTC. It translates to CASSYGREKTQYF.

The V gene is TRBV5-1, the J gene TRBJ1-1, with 8 nucleotides matching TRBD1. The CDR3 totals 14 residues. CDR1 and CDR2 from the germline V gene are SGHRS and YFSETQ. The trim removed 4 bases at V and 4 bases at J, leaving 6 bases unmatched. The CDR3 sequence is CASSLRTGSTEAFF. The CDR3 coding sequence is TGCGCCAGCAGCCTCCGGACAGGGAGCACTGAAGCTTTCTTT.

This clone has only one observation. CDR3 coding DNA: TGCAGTGTTCGGGGGAACACTGAAGCTTTCTTT. Amino acid sequence: CSVRGNTEAFF. The chain joins TRBV20-1 to TRBJ1-1; D unresolved. The CDR3 contains 11 residues. In germline, CDR1 is DFQATT, CDR2 SNEGSKA (reference sequence). The V gene lost 7 bases and the J gene lost 1 base, with 7 bases spanning the gap.

The rearrangement joins TRBV13 to TRBJ1-1; D ambiguous. The V and J ends lost 5 bases and 5 bases respectively, with 21 bases between them. The CDR3 is 16 residues long. CDR1 and CDR2 from the germline V gene are PRHDT and FYEKMQ (reference sequence). CDR3 loop: CASSISGSRGRTEAFF. In DNA form, the CDR3 reads TGTGCCAGCAGCATAAGTGGCTCTCGGGGTCGAACTGAAGCTTTCTTT.

J is TRBJ2-3 and V is TRBV29-1; 7 nucleotides line up with TRBD1. This CDR3 has 15 amino acids. Trimming at V came to 3 bases and at J to 6 bases, leaving 12 bases not matched to a gene. The germline V gene has CDR1 SQVTM and CDR2 ANQGSEA. The CDR3 here is CSVDGVYRGEDTQYF. The CDR3 DNA sequence: TGCAGCGTTGACGGGGTTTACAGGGGTGAGGATACGCAGTATTTT.

This clone was picked up a small number of times. The chain joins TRBV19 to TRBJ2-3; 8 nucleotides agree with TRBD2. V shed 1 base and J 3 bases; nucleotides not matched to a gene: 9. Germline lookup yields CDR1 LNHDA and CDR2 SQIVND (reference sequence). The CDR3 has 17 residues. The CDR3 sequence: CASSIVSAGGITDTQYF. CDR3 nucleotides: TGTGCCAGTAGTATAGTGTCTGCGGGAGGTATTACAGATACGCAGTATTTT.

The rearrangement links TRBV7-9 to TRBJ2-3; 7 nucleotides line up with TRBD1. Unmatched junction bases numbered 3, after V lost 5 bases and J lost 4 bases. Germline CDR1 and CDR2: SEHNR and FQNEAQ (reference sequence). The CDR3 sequence is 13 residues long. CDR3 sequence (DNA): TGTGCCAGCAGCCCTAGGGGGCCAGATACGCAGTATTTT. This gives the protein CASSPRGPDTQYF.

CDR3 sequence (DNA): TGTGCCAGCAGTTTAACCTTGAGCTCCTACAATGAGCAGTTCTTC. It encodes CASSLTLSSYNEQFF. This chain uses TRBV6-5 with TRBJ2-1; D gene unclear. This CDR3 has 15 residues. V lost 4 bases and J 0 bases, leaving 10 bases between the germline ends. The germline gives CDR1 MNHEY, CDR2 SVGAGI.

The J gene is TRBJ2-1, the V gene TRBV19; TRBD2 matches at 14 bases. CDR3 size: 16 residues. CDR1 and CDR2 from the germline V gene are LNHDA and SQIVND (reference sequence). The V gene end was trimmed by 6 bases and the J gene end by 11 bases; junction bases not matched to a gene: 12. CDR3 loop: CASRSGGTSGRWQQFF. The CDR3 region has the DNA TGTGCCAGTAGATCGGGGGGGACTAGCGGGAGATGGCAGCAGTTCTTC.

The chain carries TRBV4-1 and TRBJ2-1; 12 positions agree with TRBD2. J gave up 3 bases and V 2 bases, and 2 bases lay outside the gene matches. Germline V gene lookup returns CDR1 MGHRA and CDR2 YSYEKL. There are 16 residues in the CDR3. The CDR3 here is CASSQLAGGLYNEQFF. As DNA, the CDR3 is TGCGCCAGCAGCCAACTAGCGGGAGGGCTCTACAATGAGCAGTTCTTC.

V usage is TRBV7-2 and J usage is TRBJ2-5; weak D call: TRBD2 (5 bases). V lost 1 base, J lost 2 bases, and 11 bases lay in between. The germline gives CDR1 SGHTA, CDR2 FQGNSA. The CDR3 has 15 amino acids. The CDR3 DNA is TGTGCCAGCAGCTTAGGTGGGAGTACGCAAGAGACCCAGTACTTC. Translating it yields CASSLGGSTQETQYF.

This CDR3 is CASSYRPGHQIEAFF. CDR3 DNA sequence: TGTGCCAGCAGTTACCGACCGGGACACCAAATTGAAGCTTTCTTT. The J gene is TRBJ1-1, the V gene TRBV6-5; maybe TRBD1 (6 bases). This CDR3 is built from 15 residues. Germline CDR1 reads MNHEY; CDR2 reads SVGAGI. Deletions cut 2 bases from V and 7 bases from J, with 17 bases between.

The gene calls are TRBV5-1 and TRBJ2-1, with 8 bases fitting TRBD2. The CDR3 loop spans 15 amino acids. The trim removed 6 bases at V and 8 bases at J, leaving 13 bases unmatched. Germline V gene sequence: CDR1 SGHRS, CDR2 YFSETQ. CDR3 nucleotides: TGCGCCAGCAACCAGCGGGAGACCCCCGGCGATGAGCAGTTCTTC. Residues: CASNQRETPGDEQFF.

This chain connects TRBV10-3 to TRBJ2-1; TRBD2 aligns across 8 bases. V was pared by 8 bases and J by 7 bases, with 4 bases of the junction left unmatched. The CDR3 totals 12 residues. Germline loops: CDR1 ENHRY, CDR2 SYGVKD. The CDR3 bases are TGTGCCATCTCGGGACTAGAGAATGAGCAGTTCTTC. Its translation is CAISGLENEQFF.

The chain's CDR3 is CASSRRQITNTEAFF. In DNA, the CDR3 is TGTGCCAGCAGCCGTAGACAGATAACAAACACTGAAGCTTTCTTT. V is TRBV4-2 and J is TRBJ1-1; D may be TRBD1 (5 bases). Germline V gene lookup returns CDR1 LGHNA and CDR2 YNFKEQ. The CDR3 contains 15 residues. The ends were cut back, 4 bases at V and 2 bases at J, with 14 bases in the middle.

J is TRBJ2-1 and V is TRBV7-9; D is perhaps TRBD2 (6 bases). The CDR3 spans 13 residues. The germline CDR1 and CDR2 sequences are SEHNR and FQNEAQ (reference sequence). V lost 1 base to trimming and J lost 9 bases, with 10 bases between them. The CDR3 DNA reads as TGTGCCAGCAGCTTAGGTCGGGGAGGTGAGCAGTTCTTC. It specifies CASSLGRGGEQFF.

This clone was counted between two and nine times. CDR3 residues: CASSSGQGDIGGYTF. DNA of the CDR3: TGTGCCAGCAGCTCCGGGCAGGGCGACATTGGTGGCTACACCTTC. The gene calls are TRBV5-8 and TRBJ1-2; TRBD1 is a possible D gene (5 bases). Germline lookup yields CDR1 SGHTS and CDR2 YDEGEE. V dropped 3 bases and J dropped 7 bases, with 19 bases sitting between them. This CDR3 spans 15 amino acids. Full variable domain (remainder filled in from reference TRBV5-8 and TRBJ1-2): EAGVTQSPTHLIKTRGQQATLRCSPISGHTSVYWYQQALGLGLQFLLWYDEGEERNRGNFPPRFSGRQFPNYSSELNVNALELEDSALYLCASSSGQGDIGGYTFGSGTRLTVV.

The chain links TRBV6-1 to TRBJ2-7; D is possibly TRBD1 (8 bases). The CDR3 runs to 15 residues. V lost 6 bases, J lost 2 bases, and 17 bases lay in between. CDR1 and CDR2 (germline): MNHNS, SASEGT. The CDR3 region has the DNA TGTGCCAGCAGCAATGACAGGGGAGGGACCTACGAGCAGTACGTC. It codes for CASSNDRGGTYEQYV.